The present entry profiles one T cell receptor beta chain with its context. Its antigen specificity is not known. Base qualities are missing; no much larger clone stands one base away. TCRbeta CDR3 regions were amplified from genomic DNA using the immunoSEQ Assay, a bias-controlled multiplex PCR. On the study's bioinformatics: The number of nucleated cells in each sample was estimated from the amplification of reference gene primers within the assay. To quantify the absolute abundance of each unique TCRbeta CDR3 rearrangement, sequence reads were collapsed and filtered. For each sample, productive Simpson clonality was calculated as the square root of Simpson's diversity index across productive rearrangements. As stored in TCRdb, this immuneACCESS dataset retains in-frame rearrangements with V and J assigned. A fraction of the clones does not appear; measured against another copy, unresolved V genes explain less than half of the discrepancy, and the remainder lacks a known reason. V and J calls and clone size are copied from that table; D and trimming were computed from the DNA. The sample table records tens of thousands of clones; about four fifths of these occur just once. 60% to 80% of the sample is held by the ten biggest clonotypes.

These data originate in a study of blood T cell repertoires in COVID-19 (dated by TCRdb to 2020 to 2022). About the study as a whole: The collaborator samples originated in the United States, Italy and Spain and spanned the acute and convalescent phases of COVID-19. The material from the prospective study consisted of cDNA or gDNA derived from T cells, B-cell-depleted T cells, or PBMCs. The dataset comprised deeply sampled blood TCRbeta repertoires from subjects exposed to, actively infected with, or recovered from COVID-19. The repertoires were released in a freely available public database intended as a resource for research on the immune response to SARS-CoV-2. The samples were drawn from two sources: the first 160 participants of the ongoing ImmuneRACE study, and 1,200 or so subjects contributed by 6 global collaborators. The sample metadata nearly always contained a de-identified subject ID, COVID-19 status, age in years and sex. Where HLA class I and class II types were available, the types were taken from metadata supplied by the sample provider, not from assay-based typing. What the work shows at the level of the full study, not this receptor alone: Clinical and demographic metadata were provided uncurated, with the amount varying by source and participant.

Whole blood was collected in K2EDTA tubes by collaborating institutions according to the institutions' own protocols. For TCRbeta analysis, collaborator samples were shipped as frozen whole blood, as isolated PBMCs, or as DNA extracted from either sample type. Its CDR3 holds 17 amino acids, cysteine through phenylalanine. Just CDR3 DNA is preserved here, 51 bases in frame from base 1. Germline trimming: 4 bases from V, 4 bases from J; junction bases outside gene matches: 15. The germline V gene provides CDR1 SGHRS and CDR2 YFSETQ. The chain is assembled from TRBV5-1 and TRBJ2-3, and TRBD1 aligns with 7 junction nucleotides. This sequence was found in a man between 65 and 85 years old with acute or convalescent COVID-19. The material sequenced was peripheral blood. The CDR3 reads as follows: CASSIARQGLNADTQYF. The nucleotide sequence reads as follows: TGCGCCAGCAGCATAGCTAGACAGGGTTTGAATGCAGATACGCAGTATTTT.